What follows are 27 T cell receptor beta chains derived from one specimen sequenced in a study of CD8 T cells in ankylosing spondylitis. From the 5' RACE reads, TCRdb called clonotypes with MiXCR, one entry per CDR3 protein. The sample has 310,000 or so distinct CDR3 sequences; over 15% are singletons. The specimen was blood, either unsorted or a sorted T cell fraction (not recorded which). The source of these receptors is a male donor with ankylosing spondylitis or in good health (not recorded which).

This clonotype was observed a handful of times. The chain links TRBV27 to TRBJ2-1, with D possibly TRBD2 on 6 matching bases. Trimming stripped 3 bases from V and 7 bases from J, with 19 bases between. CDR1 is MNHEY, CDR2 SMNVEV, per germline (reference sequence). This CDR3 is built from 16 residues. The CDR3 bases are TGTGCCAGCAGTTTTACCGGACTAAGGTTAGGTAATGAGCAGTTCTTC. Its protein is CASSFTGLRLGNEQFF.

The V and J genes are TRBV12-3 or TRBV12-4 and TRBJ2-1, with 12 bases that match TRBD2. V was pared by 5 bases and J by 7 bases, with 6 bases of the junction left unmatched. The length of the CDR3 is 15 residues. The CDR3 region is CASSETSGGGNEQFF. The CDR3 DNA sequence: TGTGCCAGCAGTGAGACTAGCGGGGGCGGAAATGAGCAGTTCTTC.

This clonotype was picked up many times. CDR3 DNA: TGTGCCTGGAGCACATACGGGACAGCTGGAAACACCATATATTTT. Translation: CAWSTYGTAGNTIYF. J is TRBJ1-3 and V is TRBV30; 7 bases line up with TRBD1. Germline V gene lookup returns CDR1 GTSNPN and CDR2 SVGIG (reference sequence). The CDR3 consists of 15 residues. J was trimmed by 2 bases and V by 3 bases; bases with no gene match: 7.

The chain employs TRBV20-1 and TRBJ2-1, with D perhaps TRBD2 (6 bases). This CDR3 is 17 amino acids long. V was pared by 0 bases and J by 1 base, with 16 bases between. Germline V CDR1 and CDR2: DFQATT, SNEGSKA (reference sequence). The CDR3 DNA is TGCAGTGCTAGAGATTATTTGGGAGGTGGGTCCTACAATGAGCAGTTCTTC. It yields the protein CSARDYLGGGSYNEQFF.

This clonotype was seen a few times. This sequence joins TRBV20-1 and TRBJ1-4, with TRBD1 identical over 9 bases. The CDR3 runs to 16 residues. Germline CDR1 and CDR2: DFQATT and SNEGSKA (reference sequence). After removal of 3 bases from V and 2 bases from J, the junction contained 7 bases not matched to a gene. The CDR3 bases are TGCAGTGCTAGCGGGACAGGGTCGGGGACTAATGAAAAACTGTTTTTT. Amino acid sequence: CSASGTGSGTNEKLFF.

This sequence joins TRBV28 and TRBJ2-1, with 7 positions matching TRBD1. With 6 bases clipped from V and 4 bases from J, the junction kept 9 bases outside the gene matches. CDR1 is MDHEN, CDR2 SYDVKM, per germline. This CDR3 comprises 15 residues. In DNA, the CDR3 is TGTGCCAGCAGACCTCCGACAGGGCGTTACAATGAGCAGTTCTTC. This translates into CASRPPTGRYNEQFF.

This clonotype turned up a few times. The rearrangement uses TRBV20-1 and TRBJ2-7; the match to TRBD1 covers 7 bases. Per the germline V gene, CDR1 is DFQATT and CDR2 is SNEGSKA (reference sequence). The CDR3 contains 14 residues. J was trimmed by 4 bases and V by 6 bases; bases with no gene match: 12. CDR3 nucleotides: TGCAGTGCCATCGACAGGGTACAGTATTACGAGCAGTACGTC. This gives the protein CSAIDRVQYYEQYV.

This clonotype was seen more than once but under ten times. The chain combines TRBV3-1 with TRBJ2-1; no clear D gene. The germline CDR1 and CDR2 sequences are LGHDT and YNNKEL (reference sequence). V was cut by 3 bases and J by 4 bases, with 7 bases left in between. The CDR3 has 13 amino acids. CDR3 sequence: CASSQSGYNEQFF. The DNA for the CDR3 is TGTGCCAGCAGCCAGTCAGGATACAATGAGCAGTTCTTC.

The chain has TRBV6-5 and TRBJ2-1, with D possibly TRBD1 on 5 matching bases. V was cut by 2 bases and J by 4 bases, with 9 bases left in between. The CDR3 length is 14 residues. The germline CDR1 and CDR2 sequences are MNHEY and SVGAGI. CDR3 coding DNA: TGTGCCAGCAGTTACGGGGCAAATTACAATGAGCAGTTCTTC. Encoded protein: CASSYGANYNEQFF.

The chain has TRBV15 and TRBJ2-5, with TRBD2 identical over 14 bases. V shed 3 bases and J 4 bases; nucleotides not matched to a gene: 7. Germline-derived CDR1 and CDR2 are LNHNV and YYDKDF (reference sequence). The CDR3 spans 17 residues. The CDR3 protein is CATSSGGLAGARETQYF. CDR3 in DNA: TGTGCCACCAGCAGCGGGGGACTAGCGGGAGCGAGAGAGACCCAGTACTTC.

This clonotype turned up a few times. The chain has TRBV29-1 and TRBJ1-1, with 8 bases matching TRBD1. V was pared by 5 bases and J by 0 bases, with 8 bases of the junction left unmatched. The CDR3 consists of 15 residues. The germline V gene encodes CDR1 SQVTM and CDR2 ANQGSEA. The CDR3 sequence: CSVPPAGGMNTEAFF. DNA for the CDR3: TGCAGCGTTCCCCCGGCAGGGGGCATGAACACTGAAGCTTTCTTT.

This clonotype was recorded a few times. The chain carries TRBV20-1 and TRBJ2-2; D is possibly TRBD2 (5 bases). CDR3 length: 12 residues. The germline CDR1 and CDR2 sequences are DFQATT and SNEGSKA (reference sequence). Trimming removed 7 bases at V and 1 base at J, with 7 bases between. The CDR3 sequence is CSGRENTGELFF. For the CDR3, the DNA is TGCAGTGGCCGGGAGAACACCGGGGAGCTGTTTTTT.

This clonotype was counted between two and nine times. The V call is TRBV11-1, the J call TRBJ2-2; D is perhaps TRBD1 (5 bases). The CDR3 spans 14 residues. V was trimmed by 1 base and J by 4 bases, leaving 7 bases between them. The germline V gene encodes CDR1 SGHAT and CDR2 FQDESV (reference sequence). CDR3 coding DNA: TGTGCCAGCAGCTTAGGACAGCCCACCGGGGAGCTGTTTTTT. It yields the protein CASSLGQPTGELFF.

Turning to this clonotype: An end of the junction differs from the germline gene, which may be a read error. V usage is TRBV5-1 and J usage is TRBJ2-1; D is undetermined. The CDR3 contains 11 residues. CDR1 and CDR2 (germline): SGHRS, YFSETQ. This chain's CDR3 is CANSRLNEQFF. CDR3 DNA sequence: TGCGCCAACAGCAGACTCAATGAGCAGTTCTTC.

The chain joins TRBV12-3 or TRBV12-4 to TRBJ1-6; D is undetermined. This CDR3 is built from 15 residues. V lost 3 bases to trimming and J lost 7 bases, with 13 bases between them. Written as DNA, the CDR3 is TGTGCCAGCAGTTTTGGAGGATCGGGGAATTCACCCCTCCACTTT. Translation: CASSFGGSGNSPLHF.

This clonotype was seen a handful of times. The rearrangement uses TRBV11-2 and TRBJ1-1, with 8 bases that match TRBD1. J gave up 3 bases and V 1 base, and 7 bases lay outside the gene matches. CDR3 length equals 16 residues. Germline V CDR1 and CDR2: SGHAT, FQNNGV. The CDR3 sequence: CASSLGPTGVDTEAFF. The DNA of the CDR3 is TGTGCCAGCAGCTTAGGTCCGACAGGGGTAGACACTGAAGCTTTCTTT. The full variable domain, its missing parts supplied by reference TRBV11-2 and TRBJ1-1, is EAGVAQSPRYKIIEKRQSVAFWCNPISGHATLYWYQQILGQGPKLLIQFQNNGVVDDSQLPKDRFSAERLKGVDSTLKIQPAKLEDSAVYLCASSLGPTGVDTEAFFGQGTRLTVV.

This clonotype was observed a single time. This CDR3 reads CASSYTGGAYNEQFF. CDR3 sequence (DNA): TGTGCCAGCAGTTACACAGGGGGCGCCTACAATGAGCAGTTCTTC. This chain links TRBV6-5 with TRBJ2-1; TRBD1 matches 9 bases. The trim removed 2 bases at V and 2 bases at J, leaving 1 base unmatched. The CDR3 has 15 amino acids. CDR1 and CDR2 from the germline V gene are MNHEY and SVGAGI.

The sample holds a few counts of this clonotype. V gene TRBV20-1 combines with J gene TRBJ1-1, with TRBD1 as a possible D gene (5 bases). CDR1 DFQATT and CDR2 SNEGSKA come from the germline V gene (reference sequence). CDR3 length: 13 amino acids. The V end lost 5 bases, the J end lost 4 bases, and 14 bases lay between the germline ends. The CDR3 DNA is TGCAGTGCTCCGCGGGGCTCGGTCACTGAAGCTTTCTTT. Translated: CSAPRGSVTEAFF.

In this sample, this clonotype turned up a few times. This chain links TRBV24-1 with TRBJ2-3; D might be TRBD2 (5 bases). Germline values: CDR1 KGHDR, CDR2 SFDVKD. This CDR3 is built from 15 residues. Trimming removed 3 bases from V and 1 base from J, with 10 bases in between. CDR3 residues: CATSDLSSGTDTQYF. Written as DNA, the CDR3 is TGTGCCACCAGTGATCTCAGTAGCGGCACAGATACGCAGTATTTT.

This clonotype was observed a handful of times. The chain joins TRBV6-1 to TRBJ1-5, with D tentatively TRBD1 (5 bases). Germline CDR1 and CDR2: MNHNS and SASEGT. The V end was cut by 8 bases, the J end by 0 bases, with 11 bases between. This CDR3 comprises 14 residues. The DNA for the CDR3 is TGTGCCAGCTGTCGAGGGACTAGCAATCAGCCCCAGCATTTT. Translated, it gives CASCRGTSNQPQHF.

This rearrangement joins TRBV7-2 to TRBJ2-1, with 7 nucleotides matching TRBD2. The germline V gene encodes CDR1 SGHTA and CDR2 FQGNSA. The CDR3 is 16 amino acids. V lost 3 bases, J lost 0 bases, and 5 bases stayed unmatched. CDR3 sequence reads: CASSLSGASSYNEQFF. The CDR3, as DNA: TGTGCCAGCAGCTTGAGCGGGGCTTCCTCCTACAATGAGCAGTTCTTC.

There are a few counts of this clonotype. The chain combines TRBV9 with TRBJ2-2, with D hard to call. V was clipped by 0 bases and J by 4 bases, with 13 bases between them. This CDR3 comprises 16 residues. Germline CDR1 reads SGDLS; CDR2 reads YYNGEE. CDR3 protein: CASSVGVAVFTGELFF. The CDR3 coding sequence is TGTGCCAGCAGCGTAGGTGTGGCGGTATTCACCGGGGAGCTGTTTTTT.

The V and J genes are TRBV7-2 and TRBJ2-3; D is tentatively TRBD1 or TRBD2 (7 bases each). The CDR3 is 15 residues long. The V end lost 3 bases, the J end lost 8 bases, and 18 bases lay between the germline ends. Germline CDR1 is SGHTA and CDR2 is FQGNSA. The CDR3 DNA is TGTGCCAGCAGCTTCTGGGCGGGGGCAGGGGGTACGCAGTATTTT. Translating it yields CASSFWAGAGGTQYF.

This clonotype was counted only a few times. This chain links TRBV12-3 or TRBV12-4 with TRBJ2-2, with D possibly being TRBD1 or TRBD2 (5 bases each). The CDR3 runs 14 residues. The V end lost 3 bases, the J end lost 6 bases, and 11 bases lay between the germline ends. CDR3 residues: CASSFGGFPGELFF. For the CDR3, the DNA is TGTGCCAGCAGTTTTGGGGGATTTCCCGGGGAGCTGTTTTTT.

The rearrangement uses TRBV3-1 and TRBJ2-5; D tentatively reads TRBD1 or TRBD2 (5 bases each). V lost 1 base and J lost 5, with 14 bases in between. From germline, CDR1 is LGHDT and CDR2 YNNKEL (reference sequence). This CDR3 is 15 amino acids long. The CDR3 sequence is CASSQGRGPTETQYF. In DNA, the CDR3 is TGTGCCAGCAGCCAAGGCCGGGGCCCTACCGAGACCCAGTACTTC.

V usage is TRBV4-1 and J usage is TRBJ1-2, with D hard to call. The V end lost 0 bases, the J end lost 4 bases, and 12 bases lay between the germline ends. The V gene's germline CDR1 is MGHRA and CDR2 YSYEKL. The CDR3 is made up of 15 amino acids. The DNA for the CDR3 is TGCGCCAGCAGCCAAGATTCGGTCTGGAGCTATGGCTACACCTTC. It codes for CASSQDSVWSYGYTF.

This clonotype was seen repeatedly, ten times or more. The rearrangement uses TRBV5-1 and TRBJ2-1; tentatively, D is TRBD2 (6 bases). CDR1 and CDR2 from the germline V gene are SGHRS and YFSETQ. V was pared by 0 bases and J by 9 bases, with 16 bases between. The CDR3 is made up of 15 amino acids. CDR3 protein: CASSLVLAAEFEQFF. Written as DNA, the CDR3 is TGCGCCAGCAGCTTGGTGTTAGCGGCAGAGTTTGAGCAGTTCTTC.